This passage covers 27 T cell receptor beta chains from one sample sequenced in a study of shared clonotypes between healthy human individuals. Clones were sequenced by immunoSEQ multiplex PCR, and TCRdb holds only the in-frame ones, with some missing. The sample contains about 2.4 million clones, 93% of which appear only once. The sequenced sample was naive CD4+ T cells from PBMCs. The subset is: CD45RA+ positively selected. The receptors derive from a man aged 18 to 30 in good health. Some clones in this sample may be carry-over from other donors' samples.

The CDR3 nucleotides read TGTGCCAGCAGCTTAGCAGGTCCCACTGAAGCTTTCTTT. Protein sequence: CASSLAGPTEAFF. V and J are TRBV7-2 and TRBJ1-1; no clear D gene. Germline values: CDR1 SGHTA, CDR2 FQGNSA. CDR3 length equals 13 residues. Trimming removed 0 bases at V and 4 bases at J, with 6 bases between.

The chain links TRBV7-9 to TRBJ1-2; no firm D call. Germline V gene sequence: CDR1 SEHNR, CDR2 FQNEAQ (reference sequence). V gave up 5 bases and J gave up 3 bases, with 4 bases separating them. CDR3 length: 11 residues. CDR3 sequence: CASSAHYGYTF. The CDR3 DNA reads as TGTGCCAGCAGCGCTCACTATGGCTACACCTTC. The variable domain in full, completed from reference TRBV7-9 and TRBJ1-2, reads DTGVSQNPRHKITKRGQNVTFRCDPISEHNRLYWYRQTLGQGPEFLTYFQNEAQLEKSRLLSDRFSAERPKGSFSTLEIQRTEQGDSAMYLCASSAHYGYTFGSGTRLTVV.

This clone was counted a few times. This chain connects TRBV19 to TRBJ1-1; the match to TRBD1 covers 8 bases. The CDR3 loop spans 13 amino acids. The V and J ends lost 3 bases and 8 bases, in that order; junction bases with no gene match: 5. In germline, CDR1 is LNHDA, CDR2 SQIVND (reference sequence). CDR3 nucleotides: TGTGCCAGTAGTATTTATTGGGACAGGGAAGCTTTCTTT. This codes for CASSIYWDREAFF.

The chain carries TRBV7-2 and TRBJ2-1, with 8 bases matching TRBD2. CDR1 and CDR2 (germline): SGHTA, FQGNSA. V lost 3 bases to trimming and J lost 7 bases; unmatched junction nucleotides: 11. CDR3 length: 16 amino acids. The CDR3 nucleotides are TGTGCCAGCAGCTTGGAGGGGGTAGCGGGAAAGAATGAGCAGTTCTTC. Its translation: CASSLEGVAGKNEQFF.

The rearrangement uses TRBV11-2 and TRBJ2-5; 7 positions match TRBD1. This CDR3 has 16 residues. V was pared by 5 bases and J by 3 bases, with 12 bases of the junction left unmatched. Germline V gene sequence: CDR1 SGHAT, CDR2 FQNNGV. Written as DNA, the CDR3 is TGTGCCAGCAGCCCGGCCCCCAGGGGGTCTAAAGAGACCCAGTACTTC. Its translation: CASSPAPRGSKETQYF.

Regarding this clone: Other DNA sequences in the sample encode the same CDR3. V is TRBV5-4 and J is TRBJ2-5, with no clear D. Germline values: CDR1 SGHNT, CDR2 YYREEE (reference sequence). The CDR3 totals 13 residues. Trimming removed 1 base at V and 1 base at J, with 5 bases between. CDR3 amino acids: CASSLPSQETQYF. In DNA, the CDR3 is TGTGCCAGCAGCTTGCCTAGCCAAGAGACCCAGTACTTC.

The chain uses TRBV7-9 and TRBJ2-5; 8 bases are shared with TRBD1. Germline-derived CDR1 and CDR2 are SEHNR and FQNEAQ (reference sequence). This CDR3 contains 16 residues. V shed 3 bases and J 0 bases; nucleotides not matched to a gene: 6. CDR3 nucleotides: TGTGCCAGCAGCTTCAGTCCGGGACAGGACCAAGAGACCCAGTACTTC. Its translation: CASSFSPGQDQETQYF. Full variable domain (outside the CDR3, taken from reference TRBV7-9 and TRBJ2-5): DTGVSQNPRHKITKRGQNVTFRCDPISEHNRLYWYRQTLGQGPEFLTYFQNEAQLEKSRLLSDRFSAERPKGSFSTLEIQRTEQGDSAMYLCASSFSPGQDQETQYFGPGTRLLVL.

The chain couples TRBV5-1 to TRBJ2-6; 7 nucleotides agree with TRBD1. Looked up from germline, CDR1 is SGHRS and CDR2 is YFSETQ. This CDR3 region has 17 residues. V lost 4 bases, J lost 1 base, and 8 bases stayed unmatched. The CDR3 sequence: CASSPQGVGSGANVLTF. DNA of the CDR3: TGCGCCAGCAGCCCTCAGGGGGTAGGATCTGGGGCCAACGTCCTGACTTTC.

The chain couples TRBV7-2 to TRBJ1-5; D ambiguous. V lost 6 bases to trimming and J lost 5 bases, with 8 bases between them. Germline CDR1 is SGHTA and CDR2 is FQGNSA. This CDR3 region has 12 residues. The CDR3 loop reads CASSYLHQPQHF. In DNA form, the CDR3 reads TGTGCCAGCAGTTACCTACATCAGCCCCAGCATTTT.

The chain couples TRBV5-1 to TRBJ2-1; TRBD2 matches at 8 bases. This CDR3 region has 15 residues. The ends lost 7 bases at V and 6 bases at J; junction bases unmatched: 12. Germline CDR1 and CDR2: SGHRS and YFSETQ. The CDR3 is CASSGTSATRNEQFF. In nucleotides, the CDR3 is TGCGCCAGCTCCGGGACTAGTGCCACCCGCAATGAGCAGTTCTTC.

The gene calls are TRBV5-1 and TRBJ1-1, with D perhaps matching TRBD1 (5 bases). The CDR3 covers 13 residues. Trimming pared 3 bases from V and 6 bases from J, leaving 12 bases between. CDR1 and CDR2 (germline): SGHRS, YFSETQ. This CDR3 reads CASSWDGNAEAFF. The DNA of the CDR3 is TGCGCCAGCAGCTGGGACGGTAACGCTGAAGCTTTCTTT.

Written as DNA, the CDR3 is TGTGCCAGCAGTGCCGGACAAGGGAGTAACTATGGCTACACCTTC. Amino acid sequence: CASSAGQGSNYGYTF. The chain uses TRBV6-6 and TRBJ1-2, with D possibly TRBD1 on 5 matching bases. Germline V lookup: CDR1 MNHNY, CDR2 SVGAGI (reference sequence). Trimming pared 5 bases from V and 1 base from J, leaving 14 bases between. The length of the CDR3 is 15 residues.

The CDR3 is CASRGEGGTEAFF. The DNA for the CDR3 is TGTGCCAGCAGGGGGGAGGGAGGGACTGAAGCTTTCTTT. V gene TRBV2 combines with J gene TRBJ1-1, with TRBD1 as a possible D gene (5 bases). Germline lookup yields CDR1 SNHLY and CDR2 FYNNEI. Trimming shortened V by 6 bases and J by 5 bases, and 13 bases separated the two germline ends. The CDR3 sequence is 13 residues long.

CDR3 sequence (DNA): TGCGCCAGCAGCCAAACGGGGGGGAGGAGCGAAAAACTGTTTTTT. It codes for CASSQTGGRSEKLFF. This chain uses TRBV4-1 with TRBJ1-4; the D gene is possibly TRBD1 (5 bases). Trimming shortened V by 2 bases and J by 8 bases, and 15 bases separated the two germline ends. Germline V gives CDR1 MGHRA, CDR2 YSYEKL. This CDR3 contains 15 residues.

The CDR3 DNA is TGTGCCAGCAGCTTAGTGGGACAGGGCATAAATGAGCAGTTCTTC. Translated: CASSLVGQGINEQFF. The genes are TRBV7-2 and TRBJ2-1, with 9 bases identical to TRBD1. The CDR3 has 15 residues. V gave up 1 base and J gave up 7 bases; unmatched junction bases: 5. Germline-derived CDR1 and CDR2 are SGHTA and FQGNSA.

Comments on this clone: Other DNA sequences within the sample encode an identical CDR3. The V call is TRBV6-5, the J call TRBJ2-7, with no clear D. V lost 5 bases, J lost 1 base, and 3 bases lay in between. This CDR3 has 11 amino acids. Per germline, CDR1 MNHEY and CDR2 SVGAGI. As DNA, the CDR3 is TGTGCCAGCAGTCCTTCCTACGAGCAGTACTTC. It codes for CASSPSYEQYF.

The chain joins TRBV7-9 to TRBJ1-2; 7 bases map to TRBD1. The CDR3 consists of 14 residues. CDR1 and CDR2 (germline): SEHNR, FQNEAQ (reference sequence). The junction had 4 bases not matched to a gene; V was cut back by 2 bases and J by 4 bases. In nucleotides, the CDR3 is TGTGCCAGCAGCTTATTGGCAGGGGGCTATGGCTACACCTTC. Its protein product is CASSLLAGGYGYTF.

Points on this clone: The sample has other DNA sequences that encode this CDR3 too. The chain has TRBV28 and TRBJ1-5; D is ambiguous. Germline V CDR1 and CDR2: MDHEN, SYDVKM. CDR3 length: 13 residues. V was shortened by 9 bases and J by 0 bases, with 9 bases between the two germline ends. The DNA of the CDR3 is TGTGCCAGTGAGGGTTATAGCAATCAGCCCCAGCATTTT. Its protein is CASEGYSNQPQHF.

The chain links TRBV5-1 to TRBJ2-7, with D perhaps TRBD1 (6 bases). Per germline, CDR1 SGHRS and CDR2 YFSETQ. V was cut by 4 bases and J by 2 bases, with 16 bases left in between. The length of the CDR3 is 15 residues. The CDR3 here is CASSPDRTLTYEQYF. The CDR3 nucleotides are TGCGCCAGCAGCCCAGACAGGACCCTCACCTACGAGCAGTACTTC. The variable domain in full, completed from reference TRBV5-1 and TRBJ2-7, reads KAGVTQTPRYLIKTRGQQVTLSCSPISGHRSVSWYQQTPGQGLQFLFEYFSETQRNKGNFPGRFSGRQFSNSRSEMNVSTLELGDSALYLCASSPDRTLTYEQYFGPGTRLTVT.

This clone has a handful of counts. The V call is TRBV7-9, the J call TRBJ1-5, with D maybe TRBD1 (6 bases). This CDR3 comprises 13 residues. Trimming shortened V by 4 bases and J by 7 bases, and 11 bases separated the two germline ends. Germline assignment: CDR1 SEHNR and CDR2 FQNEAQ (reference sequence). The CDR3 loop reads CASSYGTMQPQHF. CDR3 DNA: TGTGCCAGCAGCTACGGGACAATGCAGCCCCAGCATTTT.

The gene calls are TRBV28 and TRBJ2-2, with D possibly being TRBD1 (5 bases). V lost 2 bases and J lost 5, with 18 bases in between. Germline V gives CDR1 MDHEN, CDR2 SYDVKM. This CDR3 comprises 17 residues. The DNA of the CDR3 is TGTGCCAGCAGTTTACTCAACGACAGAAGAAGGACCGGGGAGCTGTTTTTT. Translation gives CASSLLNDRRRTGELFF.

The J gene is TRBJ2-7, the V gene TRBV5-4, with D perhaps assigned TRBD1 or TRBD2 (5 bases each). Per germline, CDR1 SGHNT and CDR2 YYREEE (reference sequence). The CDR3 contains 14 residues. V lost 3 bases, J lost 2 bases, and 12 bases lay in between. The CDR3 nucleotides are TGTGCCAGCAGCTGGGACCGTTCAACCTACGAGCAGTACTTC. Protein product: CASSWDRSTYEQYF.

The CDR3 spells CASSFGLAGTDTQYF. DNA of the CDR3: TGTGCCAGCAGCTTCGGACTAGCGGGCACAGATACGCAGTATTTT. The chain recombines TRBV11-3 with TRBJ2-3; 10 bases match TRBD2. The V gene's germline CDR1 is SGHNT and CDR2 YENEEA. Trimming cost V 3 bases and J 1 base; bases outside gene matches: 1. This CDR3 has 15 amino acids. The whole variable domain, filled in from reference TRBV11-3 and TRBJ2-3, reads EAGVVQSPRYKIIEKKQPVAFWCNPISGHNTLYWYLQNLGQGPELLIRYENEEAVDDSQLPKDRFSAERLKGVDSTLKIQPAELGDSAVYLCASSFGLAGTDTQYFGPGTRLTVL.

This rearrangement joins TRBV5-1 to TRBJ2-2; D not resolved. Germline V CDR1 and CDR2: SGHRS, YFSETQ. Between the trimmed V and J ends, which lost 2 bases and 7 bases, there was a span of 21 bases. The CDR3 totals 17 residues. The CDR3 protein is CASSFSDPSLEVGELFF. The CDR3 DNA is TGCGCCAGCAGCTTCTCCGACCCCTCTTTAGAAGTCGGGGAGCTGTTTTTT.

This rearrangement joins TRBV5-1 to TRBJ2-2, with D unresolved. Looked up from germline, CDR1 is SGHRS and CDR2 is YFSETQ. Trimming pared 4 bases from V and 2 bases from J, leaving 9 bases between. This CDR3 has 14 residues. CDR3 sequence reads: CASSADLNTGELFF. The CDR3 nucleotides are TGCGCCAGCAGCGCTGATTTAAACACCGGGGAGCTGTTTTTT.

The genes are TRBV28 and TRBJ2-5; D might be TRBD1 (7 bases). The V and J ends lost 2 bases and 7 bases respectively, with 11 bases between them. CDR3 length: 13 amino acids. In germline, CDR1 is MDHEN, CDR2 SYDVKM. The CDR3 DNA reads as TGTGCCAGCAGTTTAGGAGGGGGCGGGACCCAGTACTTC. Its translation: CASSLGGGGTQYF. Supplemented by reference TRBV28 and TRBJ2-5, the full variable domain reads DVKVTQSSRYLVKRTGEKVFLECVQDMDHENMFWYRQDPGLGLRLIYFSYDVKMKEKGDIPEGYSVSREKKERFSLILESASTNQTSMYLCASSLGGGGTQYFGPGTRLLVL.

The CDR3 loop reads CASTRSGGHGYTF. CDR3 DNA: TGTGCCAGCACCAGATCGGGGGGCCATGGCTACACCTTC. The chain has TRBV28 and TRBJ1-2, with D maybe TRBD1 (6 bases). V shed 7 bases and J shed 6 bases, with 15 bases lying between them. The CDR3 length is 13 residues. Germline V CDR1 and CDR2: MDHEN, SYDVKM.